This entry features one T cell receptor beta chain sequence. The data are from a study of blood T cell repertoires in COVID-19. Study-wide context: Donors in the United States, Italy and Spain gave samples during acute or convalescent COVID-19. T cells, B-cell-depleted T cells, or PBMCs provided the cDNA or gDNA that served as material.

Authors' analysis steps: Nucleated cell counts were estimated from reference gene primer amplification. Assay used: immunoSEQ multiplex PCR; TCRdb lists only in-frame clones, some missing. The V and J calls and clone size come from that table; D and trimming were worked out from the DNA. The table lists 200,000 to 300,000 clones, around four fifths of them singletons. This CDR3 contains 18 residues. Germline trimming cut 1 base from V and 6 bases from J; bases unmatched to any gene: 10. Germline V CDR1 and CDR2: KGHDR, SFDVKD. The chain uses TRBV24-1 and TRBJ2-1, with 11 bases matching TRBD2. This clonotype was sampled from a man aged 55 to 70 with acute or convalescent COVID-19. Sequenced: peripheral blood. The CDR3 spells CATSDLRLAGGTVNEQFF. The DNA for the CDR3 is TGTGCCACCAGTGATTTACGGTTAGCGGGGGGGACAGTCAATGAGCAGTTCTTC.